The entry below describes one T cell receptor beta chain. The CDR3 has 14 amino acids. The J segment lost 8 bases and the V segment lost 1 base, leaving 5 bases of the junction unmatched. Germline V CDR1 and CDR2: KGHSH, LQKENI. These data come from a study of T cell changes during pregnancy in multiple sclerosis. Measured with immunoSEQ multiplex PCR; TCRdb has only the in-frame clones, and not every one. The data hold tens of thousands of clones, with around 90% observed a single time. The sequence was collected from a female donor in good health, enrolled as a control in a pregnancy study. Sequencing was performed on CD8+ T cells from peripheral blood mononuclear cells, taken after pregnancy. J is TRBJ2-1 and V is TRBV18, with 7 bases lining up with TRBD2. The CDR3 here is CASSPLGRNHEQFF. DNA for the CDR3: TGTGCCAGCTCACCACTCGGGAGGAATCATGAGCAGTTCTTC. The full variable domain, its missing parts supplied by reference TRBV18 and TRBJ2-1, is NAGVMQNPRHLVRRRGQEARLRCSPMKGHSHVYWYRQLPEEGLKFMVYLQKENIIDESGMPKERFSAEFPKEGPSILRIQQVVRGDSAAYFCASSPLGRNHEQFFGPGTRLTVL.